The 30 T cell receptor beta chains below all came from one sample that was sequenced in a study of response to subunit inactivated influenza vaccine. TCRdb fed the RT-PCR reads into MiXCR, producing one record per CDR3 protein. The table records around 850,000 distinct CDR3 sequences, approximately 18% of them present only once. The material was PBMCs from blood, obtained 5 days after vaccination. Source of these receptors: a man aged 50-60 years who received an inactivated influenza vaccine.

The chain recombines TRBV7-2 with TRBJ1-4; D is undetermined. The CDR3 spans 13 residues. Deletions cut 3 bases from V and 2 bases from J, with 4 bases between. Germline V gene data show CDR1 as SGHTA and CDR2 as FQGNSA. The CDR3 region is CASSFQTNEKLFF. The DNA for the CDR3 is TGTGCCAGCAGCTTTCAGACTAATGAAAAACTGTTTTTT.

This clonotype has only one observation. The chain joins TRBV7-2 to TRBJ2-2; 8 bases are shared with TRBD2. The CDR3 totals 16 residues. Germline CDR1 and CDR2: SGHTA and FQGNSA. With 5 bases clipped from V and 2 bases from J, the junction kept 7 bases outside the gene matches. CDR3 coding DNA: TGTGCCAGCAGCACTTTTAGCGGGGCTAACACCGGGGAGCTGTTTTTT. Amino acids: CASSTFSGANTGELFF.

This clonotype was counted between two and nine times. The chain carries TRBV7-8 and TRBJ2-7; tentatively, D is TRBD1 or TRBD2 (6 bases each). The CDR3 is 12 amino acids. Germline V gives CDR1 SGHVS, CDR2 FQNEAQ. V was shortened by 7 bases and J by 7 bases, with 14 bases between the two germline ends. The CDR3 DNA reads TGTGCCAGCAACTTGCAGGGGAGGGAGCAGTACTTC. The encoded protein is CASNLQGREQYF.

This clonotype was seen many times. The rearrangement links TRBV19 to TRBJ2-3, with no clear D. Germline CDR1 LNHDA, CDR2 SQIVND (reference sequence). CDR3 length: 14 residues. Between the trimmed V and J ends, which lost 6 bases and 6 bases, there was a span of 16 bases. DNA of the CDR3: TGTGCCAGTAGCACGGGTACAAGAACCGATACGCAGTATTTT. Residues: CASSTGTRTDTQYF.

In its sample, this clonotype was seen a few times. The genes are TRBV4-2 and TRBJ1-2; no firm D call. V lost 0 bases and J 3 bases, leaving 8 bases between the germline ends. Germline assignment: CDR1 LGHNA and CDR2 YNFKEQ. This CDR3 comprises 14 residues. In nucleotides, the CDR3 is TGTGCCAGCAGCCAAGACCGACAATACTATGGCTACACCTTC. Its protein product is CASSQDRQYYGYTF.

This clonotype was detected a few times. CDR3 sequence: CSVEGDFPEAFF. CDR3 nucleotides: TGCAGCGTGGAGGGGGACTTTCCTGAAGCTTTCTTT. This chain joins TRBV29-1 and TRBJ1-1, with a tentative D call TRBD1 (6 bases). Trimming removed 6 bases at V and 6 bases at J, with 14 bases between. CDR1 SQVTM and CDR2 ANQGSEA come from the germline V gene. The CDR3 is 12 residues long.

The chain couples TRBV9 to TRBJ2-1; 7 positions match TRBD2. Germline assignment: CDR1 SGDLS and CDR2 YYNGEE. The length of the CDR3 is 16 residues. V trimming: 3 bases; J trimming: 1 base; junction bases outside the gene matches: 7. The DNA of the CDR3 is TGTGCCAGCAGCGATGCCGGGGGGACTTCCTACAATGAGCAGTTCTTC. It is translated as CASSDAGGTSYNEQFF.

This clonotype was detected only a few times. In nucleotides, the CDR3 is TGTGCCAGCAGTGGGGACCATCTTAACACTGAAGCTTTCTTT. Protein product: CASSGDHLNTEAFF. The V gene is TRBV6-1, the J gene TRBJ1-1, with TRBD1 as a possible D gene (5 bases). Germline CDR1 and CDR2: MNHNS and SASEGT. V dropped 4 bases and J dropped 2 bases, with 11 bases sitting between them. The CDR3 length is 14 residues.

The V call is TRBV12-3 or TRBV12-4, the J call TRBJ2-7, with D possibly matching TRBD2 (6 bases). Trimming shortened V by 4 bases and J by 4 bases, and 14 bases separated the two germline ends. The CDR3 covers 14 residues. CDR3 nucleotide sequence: TGTGCCAGCAGTTCGACTAGTGAGGGTTACGAGCAGTACTTC. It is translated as CASSSTSEGYEQYF.

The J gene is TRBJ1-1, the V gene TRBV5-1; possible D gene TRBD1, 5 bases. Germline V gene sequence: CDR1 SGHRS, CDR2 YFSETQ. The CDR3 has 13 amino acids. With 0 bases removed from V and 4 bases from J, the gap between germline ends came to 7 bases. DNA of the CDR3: TGCGCCAGCAGCTTGGGAGGGACCACTGAAGCTTTCTTT. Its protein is CASSLGGTTEAFF.

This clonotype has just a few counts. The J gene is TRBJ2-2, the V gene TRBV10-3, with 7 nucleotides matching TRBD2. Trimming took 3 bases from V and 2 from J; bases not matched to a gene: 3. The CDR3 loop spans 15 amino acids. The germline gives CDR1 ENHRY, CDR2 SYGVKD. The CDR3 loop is CAISESSGNTGELFF. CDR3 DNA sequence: TGTGCCATCAGTGAATCTAGCGGAAACACCGGGGAGCTGTTTTTT.

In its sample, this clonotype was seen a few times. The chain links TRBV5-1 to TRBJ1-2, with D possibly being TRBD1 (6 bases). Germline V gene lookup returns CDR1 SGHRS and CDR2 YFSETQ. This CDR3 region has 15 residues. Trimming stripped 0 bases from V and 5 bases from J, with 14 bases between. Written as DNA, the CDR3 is TGCGCCAGCAGCTTGGATCAGGGGCGCGGGTATGGCTACACCTTC. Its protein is CASSLDQGRGYGYTF.

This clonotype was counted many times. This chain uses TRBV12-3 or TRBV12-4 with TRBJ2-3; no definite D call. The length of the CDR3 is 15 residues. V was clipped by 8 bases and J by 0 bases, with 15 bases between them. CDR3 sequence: CASVPSKPSTDTQYF. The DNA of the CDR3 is TGTGCCAGCGTCCCGTCCAAACCTAGCACAGATACGCAGTATTTT.

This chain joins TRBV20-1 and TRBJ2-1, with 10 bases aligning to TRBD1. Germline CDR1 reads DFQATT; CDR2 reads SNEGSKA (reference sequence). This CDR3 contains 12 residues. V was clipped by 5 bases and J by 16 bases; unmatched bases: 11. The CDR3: CSALTGGGLRFF. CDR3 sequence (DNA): TGCAGTGCTCTGACAGGGGGCGGCTTGCGTTTCTTC.

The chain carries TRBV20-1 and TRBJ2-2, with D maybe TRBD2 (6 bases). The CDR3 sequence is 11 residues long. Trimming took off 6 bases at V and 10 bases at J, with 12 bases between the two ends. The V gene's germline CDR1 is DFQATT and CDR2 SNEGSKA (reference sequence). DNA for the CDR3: TGCAGTGCAAAGCGGGTCATGGAGCTGTTTTTT. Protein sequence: CSAKRVMELFF.

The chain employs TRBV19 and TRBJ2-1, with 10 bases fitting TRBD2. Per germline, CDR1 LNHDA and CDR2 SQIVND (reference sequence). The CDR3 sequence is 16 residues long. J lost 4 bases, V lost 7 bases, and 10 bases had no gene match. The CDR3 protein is CASKVSSGSGYNEQFF. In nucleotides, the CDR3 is TGTGCCAGTAAAGTCTCTAGCGGGAGCGGTTACAATGAGCAGTTCTTC.

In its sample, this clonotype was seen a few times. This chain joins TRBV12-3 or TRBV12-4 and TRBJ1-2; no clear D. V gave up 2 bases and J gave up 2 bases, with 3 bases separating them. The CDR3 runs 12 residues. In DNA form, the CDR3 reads TGTGCCAGCAGTTTACAGAACTATGGCTACACCTTC. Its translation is CASSLQNYGYTF.

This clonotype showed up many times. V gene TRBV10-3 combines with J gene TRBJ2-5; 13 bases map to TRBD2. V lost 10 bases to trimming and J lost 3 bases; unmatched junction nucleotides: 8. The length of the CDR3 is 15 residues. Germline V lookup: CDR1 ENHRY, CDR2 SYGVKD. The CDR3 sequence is CATLPGTSGEETQYF. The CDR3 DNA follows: TGTGCCACCCTCCCCGGGACTAGCGGGGAAGAGACCCAGTACTTC.

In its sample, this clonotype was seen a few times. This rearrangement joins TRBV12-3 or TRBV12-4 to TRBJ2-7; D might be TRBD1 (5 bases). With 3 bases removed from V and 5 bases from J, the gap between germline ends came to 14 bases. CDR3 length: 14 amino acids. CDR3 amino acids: CASSFLGLGHEQYF. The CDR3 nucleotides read TGTGCCAGCAGTTTTTTGGGGCTTGGTCACGAGCAGTACTTC.

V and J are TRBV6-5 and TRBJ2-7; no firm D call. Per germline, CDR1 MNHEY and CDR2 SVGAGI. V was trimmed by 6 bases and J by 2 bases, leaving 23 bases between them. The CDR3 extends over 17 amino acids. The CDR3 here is CASSYRTTAGSPYEQYF. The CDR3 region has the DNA TGTGCCAGCAGCTACCGCACGACGGCAGGTTCTCCCTACGAGCAGTACTTC.

CDR3: CSVEKSSVSTDTQYF. The CDR3 DNA reads TGCAGCGTTGAGAAGTCTAGCGTTAGCACAGATACGCAGTATTTT. The chain couples TRBV29-1 to TRBJ2-3; D is perhaps TRBD2 (6 bases). The V gene lost 3 bases and the J gene lost 0 bases, with 13 bases spanning the gap. The CDR3 is 15 amino acids. Germline V CDR1 and CDR2: SQVTM, ANQGSEA.

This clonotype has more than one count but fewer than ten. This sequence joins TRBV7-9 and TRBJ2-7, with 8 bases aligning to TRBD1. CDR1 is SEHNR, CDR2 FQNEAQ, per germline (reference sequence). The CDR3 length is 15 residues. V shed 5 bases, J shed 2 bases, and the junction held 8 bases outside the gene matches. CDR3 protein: CASSPTGARAYEQYF. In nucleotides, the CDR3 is TGTGCCAGCAGCCCGACAGGGGCTCGAGCCTACGAGCAGTACTTC.

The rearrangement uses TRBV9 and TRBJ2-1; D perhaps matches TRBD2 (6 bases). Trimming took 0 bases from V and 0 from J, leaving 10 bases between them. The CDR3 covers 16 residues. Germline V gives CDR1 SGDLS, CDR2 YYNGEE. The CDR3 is CASSVGVAASYNEQFF. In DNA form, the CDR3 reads TGTGCCAGCAGCGTAGGGGTAGCGGCCTCCTACAATGAGCAGTTCTTC.

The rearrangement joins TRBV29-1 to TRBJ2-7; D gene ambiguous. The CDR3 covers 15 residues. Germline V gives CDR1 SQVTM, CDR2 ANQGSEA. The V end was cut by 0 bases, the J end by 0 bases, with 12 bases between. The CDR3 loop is CSVEDRSRSSYEQYF. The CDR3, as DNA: TGCAGCGTTGAAGATAGGTCTAGAAGCTCCTACGAGCAGTACTTC.

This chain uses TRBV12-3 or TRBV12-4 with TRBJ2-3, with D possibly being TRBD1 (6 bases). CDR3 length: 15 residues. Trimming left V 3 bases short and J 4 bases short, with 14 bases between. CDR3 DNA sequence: TGTGCCAGCAGTTTGGGGCAGGGGATCCCAGATACGCAGTATTTT. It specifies CASSLGQGIPDTQYF.

CDR3 nucleotide sequence: TGCAGCGTTGAAAGGTCGGGGGCTGAAGCTTTCTTT. Protein product: CSVERSGAEAFF. The chain has TRBV29-1 and TRBJ1-1, with D maybe TRBD1 (5 bases). The germline V gene encodes CDR1 SQVTM and CDR2 ANQGSEA. CDR3 length equals 12 residues. V was clipped by 2 bases and J by 6 bases, with 10 bases between them.

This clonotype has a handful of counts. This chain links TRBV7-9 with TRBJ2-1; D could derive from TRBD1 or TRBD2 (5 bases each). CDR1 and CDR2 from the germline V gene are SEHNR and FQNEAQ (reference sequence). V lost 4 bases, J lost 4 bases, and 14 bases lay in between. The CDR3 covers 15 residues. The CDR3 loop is CASSSGAGLYNEQFF. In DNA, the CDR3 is TGTGCCAGCAGCTCCGGGGCAGGGCTGTACAATGAGCAGTTCTTC.

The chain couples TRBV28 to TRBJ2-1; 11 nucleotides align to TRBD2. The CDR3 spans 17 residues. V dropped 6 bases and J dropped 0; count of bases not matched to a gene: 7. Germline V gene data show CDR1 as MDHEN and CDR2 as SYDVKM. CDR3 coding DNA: TGTGCCAGCAGGGGGGGACTAGCGGTGAGCTCCTACAATGAGCAGTTCTTC. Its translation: CASRGGLAVSSYNEQFF. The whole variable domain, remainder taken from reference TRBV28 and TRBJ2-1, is DVKVTQSSRYLVKRTGEKVFLECVQDMDHENMFWYRQDPGLGLRLIYFSYDVKMKEKGDIPEGYSVSREKKERFSLILESASTNQTSMYLCASRGGLAVSSYNEQFFGPGTRLTVL.

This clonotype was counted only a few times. CDR3 protein: CASSRYAETQYF. The CDR3 bases are TGTGCCAGCAGTAGATATGCGGAGACCCAGTACTTC. V gene TRBV6-6 combines with J gene TRBJ2-5; D unclear. Germline V gene lookup returns CDR1 MNHNY and CDR2 SVGAGI (reference sequence). V dropped 5 bases and J dropped 5 bases, with 9 bases sitting between them. This CDR3 has 12 residues.

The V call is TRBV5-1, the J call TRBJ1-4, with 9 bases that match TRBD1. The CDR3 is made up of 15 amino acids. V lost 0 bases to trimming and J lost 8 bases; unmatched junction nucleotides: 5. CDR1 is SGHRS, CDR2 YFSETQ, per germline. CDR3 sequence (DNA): TGCGCCAGCAGCTTGGAAGGGGACAGGGTGGAAAAACTGTTTTTT. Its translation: CASSLEGDRVEKLFF.